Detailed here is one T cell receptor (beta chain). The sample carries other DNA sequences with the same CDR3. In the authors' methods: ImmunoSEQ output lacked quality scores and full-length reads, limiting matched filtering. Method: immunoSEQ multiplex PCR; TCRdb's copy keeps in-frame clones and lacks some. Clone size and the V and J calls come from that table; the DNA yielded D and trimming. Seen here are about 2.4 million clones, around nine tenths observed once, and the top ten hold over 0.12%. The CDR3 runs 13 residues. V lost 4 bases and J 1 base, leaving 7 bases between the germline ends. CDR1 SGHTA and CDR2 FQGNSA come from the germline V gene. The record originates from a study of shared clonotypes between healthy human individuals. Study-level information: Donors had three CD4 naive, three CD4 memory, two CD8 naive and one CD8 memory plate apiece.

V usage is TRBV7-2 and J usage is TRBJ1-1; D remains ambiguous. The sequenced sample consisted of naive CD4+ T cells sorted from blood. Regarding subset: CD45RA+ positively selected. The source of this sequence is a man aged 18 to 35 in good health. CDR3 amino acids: CASSWTANTEAFF. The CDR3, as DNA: TGTGCCAGCAGCTGGACTGCGAACACTGAAGCTTTCTTT.